The T cell receptor (beta chain) under discussion was sequenced for a study of long-term antiretroviral therapy in people with HIV. At the level of the study: The oldest samples precede the 2015 immediate-ART recommendation by about a decade. Broader study findings: Clonotypes expanded prior to ART showed repertoire dominance at all sampled time points.

Notes on this clone: Its antigen is unidentified.

The assay used was immunoSEQ (version v3.0), run at survey level. This table comes from immunoSEQ multiplex PCR, and its TCRdb copy is limited to in-frame clones, with some not included. The profile shows some 17,000 clones, roughly four fifths of them singletons. The CDR3 covers 19 residues. CDR1 is SGHTA and CDR2 is FQGNSA in the germline V gene. The V and J ends lost 3 bases and 7 bases, in that order; junction bases with no gene match: 19. The starting material was unsorted PBMCs, obtained 2.5 years before starting antiretroviral therapy. This receptor was identified in a woman between 45 and 65 years old with HIV. This rearrangement joins TRBV7-2 to TRBJ2-5, with 11 bases that match TRBD2. The CDR3 sequence: CASSFRGPASGGSGGTQYF. The CDR3 DNA is TGTGCCAGCAGCTTTAGAGGCCCGGCTAGCGGGGGGAGCGGAGGGACCCAGTACTTC.